The clone carrying this T cell receptor beta chain was recorded only once. The data belong to a study of cytotoxic CD8 clonotypes in ibrutinib-treated CLL. The method was immunoSEQ multiplex PCR; TCRdb's version includes in-frame clones alone and lacks a portion of them. The sample has approximately 190,000 clones, 75% to 80% seen once. V lost 6 bases, J lost 0 bases, and 9 bases lay in between. Germline lookup yields CDR1 KGHSH and CDR2 LQKENI. There are 14 residues in the CDR3. The receptor comes from a human donor with chronic lymphocytic leukemia. The chain joins TRBV18 to TRBJ1-5; no definite D call. The sample consisted of PBMCs, taken after 12 months of ibrutinib treatment. CDR3 sequence: CASSLGNSNQPQHF. In DNA, the CDR3 is TGTGCCAGCTCGCTCGGGAATAGCAATCAGCCCCAGCATTTT.